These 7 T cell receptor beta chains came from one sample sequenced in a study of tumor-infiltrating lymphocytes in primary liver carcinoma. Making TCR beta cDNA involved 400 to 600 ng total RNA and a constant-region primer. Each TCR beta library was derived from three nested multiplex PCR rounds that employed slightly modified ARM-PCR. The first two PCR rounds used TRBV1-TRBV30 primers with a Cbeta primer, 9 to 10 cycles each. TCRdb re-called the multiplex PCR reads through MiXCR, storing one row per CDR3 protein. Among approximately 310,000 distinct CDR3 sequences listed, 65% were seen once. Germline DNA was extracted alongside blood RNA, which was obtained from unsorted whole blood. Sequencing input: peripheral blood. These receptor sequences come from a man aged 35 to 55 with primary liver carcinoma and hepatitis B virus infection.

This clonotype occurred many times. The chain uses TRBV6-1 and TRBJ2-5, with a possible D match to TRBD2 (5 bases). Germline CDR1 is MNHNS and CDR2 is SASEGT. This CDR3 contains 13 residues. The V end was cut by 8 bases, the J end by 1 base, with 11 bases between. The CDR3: CASCTRSQETQYF. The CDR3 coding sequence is TGTGCCAGCTGTACTAGAAGCCAAGAGACCCAGTACTTC.

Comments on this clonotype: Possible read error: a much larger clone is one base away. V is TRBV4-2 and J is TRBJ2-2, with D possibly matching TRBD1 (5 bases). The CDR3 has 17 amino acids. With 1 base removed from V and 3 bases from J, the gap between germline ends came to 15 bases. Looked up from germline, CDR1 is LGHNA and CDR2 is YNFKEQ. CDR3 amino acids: CASSQVSTEPHTGELFF. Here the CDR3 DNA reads TGTGCCAGCAGCCAAGTCTCGACAGAGCCACACACCGGGGAGCTGTTTTTT.

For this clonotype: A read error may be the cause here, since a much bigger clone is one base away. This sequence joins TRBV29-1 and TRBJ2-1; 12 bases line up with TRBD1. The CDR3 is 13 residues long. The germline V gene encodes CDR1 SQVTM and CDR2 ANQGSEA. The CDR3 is CSGDRGLGNEQSF. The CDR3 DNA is TGCAGCGGGGACAGGGGGCTCGGCAATGAGCAGTCCTTC.

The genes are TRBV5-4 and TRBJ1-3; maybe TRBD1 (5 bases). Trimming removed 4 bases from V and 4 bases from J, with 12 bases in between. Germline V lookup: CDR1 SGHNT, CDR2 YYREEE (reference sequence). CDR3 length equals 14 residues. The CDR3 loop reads CASSVPGQGNTIYF. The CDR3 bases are TGTGCCAGCAGCGTACCAGGGCAAGGAAACACCATATATTTT. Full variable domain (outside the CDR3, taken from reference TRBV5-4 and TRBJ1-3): ETGVTQSPTHLIKTRGQQVTLRCSSQSGHNTVSWYQQALGQGPQFIFQYYREEENGRGNFPPRFSGLQFPNYSSELNVNALELDDSALYLCASSVPGQGNTIYFGEGSWLTVV.

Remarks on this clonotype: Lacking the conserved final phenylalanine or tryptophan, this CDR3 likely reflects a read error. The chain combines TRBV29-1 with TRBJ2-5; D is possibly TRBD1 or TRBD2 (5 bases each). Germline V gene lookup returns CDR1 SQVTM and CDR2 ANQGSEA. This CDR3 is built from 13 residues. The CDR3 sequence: CSVGAPGKETQYY. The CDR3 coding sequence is TGCAGTGTCGGGGCCCCAGGGAAAGAGACCCAGTACTAC.

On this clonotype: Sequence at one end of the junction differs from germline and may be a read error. The chain's CDR3 is CAVSEWQGTEAFF. Written as DNA, the CDR3 is TGTGCCGTCAGTGAGTGGCAGGGCACTGAAGCTTTCTTT. J is TRBJ1-1 and V is TRBV10-3; D might be TRBD1 (5 bases). Germline V gene lookup returns CDR1 ENHRY and CDR2 SYGVKD. This CDR3 region has 13 residues.

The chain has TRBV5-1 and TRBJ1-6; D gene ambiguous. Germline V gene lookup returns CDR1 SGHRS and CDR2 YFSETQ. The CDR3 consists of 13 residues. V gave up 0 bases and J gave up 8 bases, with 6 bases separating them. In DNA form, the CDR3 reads TGCGCCAGCAGCTTGGATATCGATTCACCCCTCCACTTT. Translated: CASSLDIDSPLHF.